A single sample is the source of the 23 T cell receptor beta chains below, sequenced in a study of T cells in Graves' hyperthyroidism and ophthalmopathy. RNA transcripts were the template for amplifying TCR beta CDR3 regions. HTBI primers were the set used in a first-round RT-PCR of the TCR CDR3. From the multiplex PCR reads, TCRdb called clonotypes with MiXCR, one entry per CDR3 protein. The data contain hundreds of thousands of distinct CDR3 sequences, about 15% of them singletons. Specimen: blood. These receptor sequences come from a man between 18 and 35 years old with Graves' ophthalmopathy.

This clonotype came up many times. CDR3 bases: TGTGCCAGCAGCCGCCTCCGCGGCAACTCCTACGAGCAGTACTTC. It is translated as CASSRLRGNSYEQYF. The V call is TRBV11-2, the J call TRBJ2-7; D unclear. CDR3 size: 15 residues. The ends were cut back, 5 bases at V and 0 bases at J, with 14 bases in the middle. CDR1 is SGHAT and CDR2 is FQNNGV in the germline V gene.

There are many counts of this clonotype. This chain uses TRBV4-1 with TRBJ2-3; 11 nucleotides line up with TRBD2. Germline V CDR1 and CDR2: MGHRA, YSYEKL. Germline trimming cut 1 base from V and 2 bases from J; bases unmatched to any gene: 2. The CDR3 covers 16 residues. Written as DNA, the CDR3 is TGCGCCAGCAGCCAAGCGACTAGCGGGGACACAGATACGCAGTATTTT. Protein: CASSQATSGDTDTQYF.

This clonotype occurred a few times. In DNA, the CDR3 is TGCGCCAGCAATGCCGGACAGGGGGGAAATGAGCAGTTCTTC. Protein: CASNAGQGGNEQFF. This sequence joins TRBV10-2 and TRBJ2-1; 10 nucleotides line up with TRBD1. V dropped 7 bases and J dropped 7; count of bases not matched to a gene: 7. The CDR3 is 14 amino acids. Germline-derived CDR1 and CDR2 are WSHSY and SAAADI.

This clonotype was recorded many times. V and J are TRBV20-1 and TRBJ2-7; TRBD2 matches at 8 bases. Trimming removed 1 base from V and 3 bases from J; junction bases left unmatched: 8. Per the germline V gene, CDR1 is DFQATT and CDR2 is SNEGSKA (reference sequence). There are 15 residues in the CDR3. The CDR3 protein is CSARVAGLRIYEQYF. CDR3 sequence (DNA): TGCAGTGCTAGAGTAGCGGGACTTCGAATCTACGAGCAGTACTTC.

This clonotype was detected ten times or more. This sequence joins TRBV15 and TRBJ2-1; unclear D gene. CDR1 is LNHNV, CDR2 YYDKDF, per germline (reference sequence). V lost 8 bases to trimming and J lost 2 bases, with 13 bases between them. This CDR3 has 14 residues. This CDR3 reads CATQDRPAYNEQFF. For the CDR3, the DNA is TGTGCCACCCAGGACCGGCCGGCCTACAATGAGCAGTTCTTC.

There are a few counts of this clonotype. This chain links TRBV14 with TRBJ1-1, with TRBD1 matching 7 bases. With 2 bases clipped from V and 0 bases from J, the junction kept 3 bases outside the gene matches. The CDR3 totals 15 residues. Germline CDR1 and CDR2: SGHDN and FVKESK. CDR3 sequence reads: CASSQRTGMNTEAFF. DNA of the CDR3: TGTGCCAGCAGCCAAAGGACAGGAATGAACACTGAAGCTTTCTTT.

The chain joins TRBV2 to TRBJ2-7; 7 bases match TRBD1. Germline V CDR1 and CDR2: SNHLY, FYNNEI. With 2 bases clipped from V and 3 bases from J, the junction kept 4 bases outside the gene matches. CDR3 length: 14 amino acids. DNA for the CDR3: TGTGCCAGCAGTGAAACGGCAGGGGGCTACGAGCAGTACTTC. It yields the protein CASSETAGGYEQYF.

Ten or more counts support this clonotype. This rearrangement joins TRBV6-1 to TRBJ2-5; 10 nucleotides line up with TRBD2. Germline CDR1 is MNHNS and CDR2 is SASEGT. Trimming removed 1 base from V and 5 bases from J; junction bases left unmatched: 10. The CDR3 sequence is 17 residues long. The CDR3 sequence is CASSEVGGAGGRETQYF. The CDR3 coding sequence is TGTGCCAGCAGTGAAGTCGGAGGAGCGGGGGGGCGGGAGACCCAGTACTTC.

This clonotype showed up many times. The chain joins TRBV4-2 to TRBJ2-1; 7 bases are a match to TRBD2. Trimming at V came to 6 bases and at J to 7 bases, leaving 12 bases not matched to a gene. The CDR3 has 15 amino acids. The germline V gene has CDR1 LGHNA and CDR2 YNFKEQ. CDR3 region: CASRDPSGPANEQFF. In DNA form, the CDR3 reads TGTGCCAGCAGGGACCCTAGCGGTCCGGCGAATGAGCAGTTCTTC.

In its sample, this clonotype was seen once. J is TRBJ2-1 and V is TRBV20-1, with 13 bases fitting TRBD2. This CDR3 region has 16 residues. V lost 1 base and J lost 3; bases outside the gene matches: 3. The germline gives CDR1 DFQATT, CDR2 SNEGSKA (reference sequence). The CDR3 bases are TGCAGTGCTAGAGGGACTAGCGGGAGAGTCTACAATGAGCAGTTCTTC. It specifies CSARGTSGRVYNEQFF.

The chain has TRBV29-1 and TRBJ2-3; possibly TRBD1 or TRBD2 for D (5 bases each). In germline, CDR1 is SQVTM, CDR2 ANQGSEA. V dropped 7 bases and J dropped 3 bases, with 11 bases sitting between them. The CDR3 is 12 amino acids. The CDR3 loop is CSGGFRTDTQYF. The CDR3 coding sequence is TGCAGCGGGGGGTTCAGGACAGATACGCAGTATTTT.

This clonotype was observed a handful of times. The V gene is TRBV19, the J gene TRBJ2-1, with D perhaps given as TRBD1 or TRBD2 (6 bases each). V lost 5 bases and J lost 4, with 15 bases in between. From germline, CDR1 is LNHDA and CDR2 SQIVND (reference sequence). This CDR3 region has 15 residues. The chain's CDR3 is CASSFSGGFYNEQFF. Here the CDR3 DNA reads TGTGCCAGTAGTTTCTCCGGGGGCTTTTACAATGAGCAGTTCTTC. Combining the CDR3 with reference TRBV19 and TRBJ2-1 gives the whole variable domain DGGITQSPKYLFRKEGQNVTLSCEQNLNHDAMYWYRQDPGQGLRLIYYSQIVNDFQKGDIAEGYSVSREKKESFPLTVTSAQKNPTAFYLCASSFSGGFYNEQFFGPGTRLTVL.

V usage is TRBV7-2 and J usage is TRBJ1-5; possible D gene TRBD1, 5 bases. V was trimmed by 6 bases and J by 1 base, leaving 16 bases between them. Germline assignment: CDR1 SGHTA and CDR2 FQGNSA. This CDR3 has 16 amino acids. The CDR3 nucleotides are TGTGCCAGCAGTCTCAACTCGGGGGTAAGCAATCAGCCCCAGCATTTT. Its protein product is CASSLNSGVSNQPQHF.

The chain couples TRBV6-2 or TRBV6-3 to TRBJ2-2; either TRBD1 or TRBD2 may supply D (6 bases each). The germline CDR1 and CDR2 sequences are MNHEY and SVGEGT. The CDR3 extends over 15 amino acids. With 2 bases removed from V and 4 bases from J, the gap between germline ends came to 11 bases. CDR3 region: CASSYGGGGTGELFF. In DNA form, the CDR3 reads TGTGCCAGCAGTTACGGAGGAGGGGGCACCGGGGAGCTGTTTTTT.

CDR3 in amino acids: CASSSIGQGIEKLFF. The CDR3, as DNA: TGTGCCAGCAGCTCTATCGGACAGGGGATTGAAAAACTGTTTTTT. The genes are TRBV7-9 and TRBJ1-4, with 9 bases matching TRBD1. The CDR3 sequence is 15 residues long. Trimming cost V 4 bases and J 7 bases; bases outside gene matches: 7. Germline lookup yields CDR1 SEHNR and CDR2 FQNEAQ (reference sequence).

This clonotype appeared a few times. The chain uses TRBV9 and TRBJ2-3; 8 nucleotides match TRBD2. Per germline, CDR1 SGDLS and CDR2 YYNGEE. Losses at the gene ends were 0 bases for V and 4 bases for J; bases not matched to a gene: 4. This CDR3 spans 15 amino acids. DNA for the CDR3: TGTGCCAGCAGCGTAGCAGCGGGGGAGGCAGATACGCAGTATTTT. It translates to CASSVAAGEADTQYF.

V and J are TRBV5-4 and TRBJ2-7, with D possibly being TRBD2 (5 bases). The germline V gene encodes CDR1 SGHNT and CDR2 YYREEE (reference sequence). There are 14 residues in the CDR3. Trimming pared 5 bases from V and 2 bases from J, leaving 14 bases between. The CDR3, as DNA: TGTGCCAGCAGGACACAAGGGAGCCCCTACGAGCAGTACTTC. Translating it yields CASRTQGSPYEQYF.

This clonotype has a count of ten or more. The DNA for the CDR3 is TGTGCCAGCAGTGGAAACGTCTATGGCTACACCTTC. Amino acids: CASSGNVYGYTF. The V call is TRBV7-9, the J call TRBJ1-2; D is uncertain. With 6 bases removed from V and 4 bases from J, the gap between germline ends came to 9 bases. CDR1 SEHNR and CDR2 FQNEAQ come from the germline V gene (reference sequence). This CDR3 has 12 amino acids.

This clonotype was seen a few times. A read error is possible here, since a much larger clone lies one base away. The chain uses TRBV6-1 and TRBJ1-5; perhaps TRBD1 as D (6 bases). Germline V CDR1 and CDR2: MNHNS, SASEGT. There are 14 residues in the CDR3. The CDR3 loop is CTSRGTGNNQPQHF. The DNA for the CDR3 is TGTACCAGCAGAGGTACAGGGAACAATCAGCCCCAGCATTTT.

Comments on this clonotype: This may stem from a read error, because a much larger clone lies one nucleotide away. The gene calls are TRBV7-2 and TRBJ2-5, with a tentative D call TRBD1 (6 bases). The CDR3 consists of 12 residues. V was clipped by 5 bases and J by 5 bases, with 9 bases between them. Germline V gene data show CDR1 as SGHTA and CDR2 as FQGNSA. CDR3 bases: TGTGCCAGCAGCCAAACAGGGGAGACCCAGTACTTC. Protein product: CASSQTGETQYF.

In this sample, this clonotype turned up many times. The rearrangement joins TRBV2 to TRBJ2-7, with TRBD2 matching 9 bases. This CDR3 is built from 15 residues. CDR1 SNHLY and CDR2 FYNNEI come from the germline V gene. The junction had 6 bases not matched to a gene; V was cut back by 3 bases and J by 3 bases. This CDR3 is CASSEGLAEIYEQYF. The DNA of the CDR3 is TGTGCCAGCAGTGAGGGACTAGCAGAAATCTACGAGCAGTACTTC.

This clonotype was detected a few times. V is TRBV10-2 and J is TRBJ2-2, with TRBD2 matching 13 bases. The ends lost 7 bases at V and 8 bases at J; junction bases unmatched: 7. This CDR3 comprises 15 residues. Per the germline V gene, CDR1 is WSHSY and CDR2 is SAAADI. CDR3 residues: CASIGTSGILGELFF. In nucleotides, the CDR3 is TGCGCCAGCATTGGGACTAGCGGGATATTGGGGGAGCTGTTTTTT.

J is TRBJ2-7 and V is TRBV4-2; no definite D call. The CDR3 has 16 amino acids. V lost 0 bases and J 2 bases, leaving 14 bases between the germline ends. Germline assignment: CDR1 LGHNA and CDR2 YNFKEQ. The CDR3 coding sequence is TGTGCCAGCAGCCAAGATCTGGAGACAACTACCTACGAGCAGTACTTC. Its translation: CASSQDLETTTYEQYF.